The 3 T cell receptor beta chains in this list originate from one sample, sequenced in a study of blood T cell repertoires in COVID-19. Method: immunoSEQ multiplex PCR; TCRdb's copy keeps in-frame clones and lacks some. This sample has some 150,000 clones; roughly 82% occur once, and the top ten carry less than 2.5%. Sequencing was done on a sample of peripheral blood. The receptors were sampled from a man between 65 and 85 years old with acute or convalescent COVID-19.

Only one count was recorded for this clone. This chain joins TRBV10-1 and TRBJ1-4, with D uncertain. The CDR3 sequence is 15 residues long. Trimming stripped 10 bases from V and 0 bases from J, with 15 bases between. Germline CDR1 is WNHNN and CDR2 is SYGVQD (reference sequence). The chain's CDR3 is CATPPAGSTNEKLFF. CDR3 bases: TGCGCCACCCCCCCCGCCGGTTCAACTAATGAAAAACTGTTTTTT.

This clone was counted only a few times. CDR3 in DNA: TGTGCCAGCAGCTTAGATCTCATAGCTAGCGGGAGCTACAATGAGCAGTTCTTC. Translated: CASSLDLIASGSYNEQFF. The chain joins TRBV11-2 to TRBJ2-1; 10 bases are shared with TRBD2. The CDR3 spans 18 residues. V was clipped by 0 bases and J by 3 bases; unmatched bases: 8. In germline, CDR1 is SGHAT, CDR2 FQNNGV.

This clone was seen a few times. J is TRBJ2-3 and V is TRBV7-9, with 7 bases aligning to TRBD2. Germline CDR1 SEHNR, CDR2 FQNEAQ (reference sequence). The CDR3 runs 16 residues. V gave up 5 bases and J gave up 2 bases; unmatched junction bases: 10. The chain's CDR3 is CASSVDYAGDTDTQYF. In DNA, the CDR3 is TGTGCCAGCAGCGTCGACTACGCGGGAGACACAGATACGCAGTATTTT.